Described below is a single T cell receptor beta chain sequence and its context. Its specificity is not known. Germline-derived CDR1 and CDR2 are MNHEY and SVGAGI. The CDR3 length is 15 residues. The ends were cut back, 2 bases at V and 0 bases at J, with 9 bases in the middle. This entry is derived from a study of fetal regulatory T cell absence and autoimmunity. This table comes from immunoSEQ multiplex PCR, and its TCRdb copy is limited to in-frame clones, with some not included. The repertoire holds 46,000 or so clones, roughly four fifths seen once, with approximately 0.45% in the top ten. General study results and limits: Antigen-driven pancreatic autoimmunity before birth in IPEX was inferred from oligoclonal enrichment.

The receptor was isolated from a newborn boy with IPEX syndrome. This chain links TRBV6-5 with TRBJ2-3, with a tentative D call TRBD2 (6 bases). Input material: cord blood. The CDR3 sequence: CASSYGGTSTDTQYF. The CDR3 coding sequence is TGTGCCAGCAGTTACGGCGGGACTAGCACAGATACGCAGTATTTT.